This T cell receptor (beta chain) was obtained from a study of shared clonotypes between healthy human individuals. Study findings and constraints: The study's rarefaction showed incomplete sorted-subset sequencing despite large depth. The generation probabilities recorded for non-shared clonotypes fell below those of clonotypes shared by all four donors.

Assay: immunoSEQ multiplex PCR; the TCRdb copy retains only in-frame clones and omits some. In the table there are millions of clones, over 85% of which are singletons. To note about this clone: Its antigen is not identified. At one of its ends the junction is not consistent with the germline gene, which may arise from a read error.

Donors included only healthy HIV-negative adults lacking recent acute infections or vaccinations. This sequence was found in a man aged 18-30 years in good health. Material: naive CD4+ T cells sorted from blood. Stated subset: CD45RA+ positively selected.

Here the CDR3 DNA reads TGCGCCAGCAGCGAAGAGGGCAAGCTCTATGGCTACACCTTC. It is translated as CASSEEGKLYGYTF. The chain uses TRBV4-1 and TRBJ1-2; D is ambiguous. The CDR3 spans 14 residues. Germline CDR1 MGHRA, CDR2 YSYEKL.